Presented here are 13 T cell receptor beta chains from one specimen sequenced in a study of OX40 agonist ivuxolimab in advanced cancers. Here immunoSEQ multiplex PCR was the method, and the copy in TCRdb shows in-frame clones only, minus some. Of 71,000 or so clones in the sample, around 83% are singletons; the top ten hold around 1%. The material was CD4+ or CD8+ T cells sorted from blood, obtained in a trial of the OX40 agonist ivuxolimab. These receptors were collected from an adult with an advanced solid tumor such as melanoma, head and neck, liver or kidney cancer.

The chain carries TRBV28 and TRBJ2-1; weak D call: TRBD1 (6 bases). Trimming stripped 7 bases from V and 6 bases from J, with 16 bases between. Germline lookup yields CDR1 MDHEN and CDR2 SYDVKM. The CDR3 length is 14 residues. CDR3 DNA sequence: TGTGCCAGCACCCGAATTGTAGGGGGCAATGAGCAGTTCTTC. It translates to CASTRIVGGNEQFF. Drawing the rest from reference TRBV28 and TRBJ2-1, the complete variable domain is DVKVTQSSRYLVKRTGEKVFLECVQDMDHENMFWYRQDPGLGLRLIYFSYDVKMKEKGDIPEGYSVSREKKERFSLILESASTNQTSMYLCASTRIVGGNEQFFGPGTRLTVL.

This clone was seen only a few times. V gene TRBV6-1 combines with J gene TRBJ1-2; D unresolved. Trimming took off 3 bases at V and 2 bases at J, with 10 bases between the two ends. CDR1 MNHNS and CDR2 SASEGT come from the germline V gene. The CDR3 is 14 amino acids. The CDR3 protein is CASSDKTRNYGYTF. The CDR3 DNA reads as TGTGCCAGCAGTGACAAGACACGAAACTATGGCTACACCTTC.

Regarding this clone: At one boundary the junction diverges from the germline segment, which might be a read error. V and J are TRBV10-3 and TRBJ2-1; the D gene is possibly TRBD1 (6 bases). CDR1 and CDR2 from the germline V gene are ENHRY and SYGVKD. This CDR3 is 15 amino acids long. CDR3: CAISDVGGSYNEQFF. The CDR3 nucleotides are TGTGCCATAAGTGACGTAGGGGGCTCCTACAATGAGCAGTTCTTC.

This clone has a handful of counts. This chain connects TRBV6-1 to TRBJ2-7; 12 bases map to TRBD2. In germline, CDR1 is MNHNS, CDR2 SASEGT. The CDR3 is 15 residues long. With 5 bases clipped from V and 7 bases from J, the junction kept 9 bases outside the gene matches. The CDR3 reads CASSRPTSGRGEQYF. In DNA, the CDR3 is TGTGCCAGCAGTAGGCCGACTAGCGGGAGAGGGGAGCAGTACTTC.

The CDR3 DNA sequence: TGTGCCAGCAGCCTTACTAGCGGCCTGGGGACAGATACGCAGTATTTT. Its protein product is CASSLTSGLGTDTQYF. This chain uses TRBV7-3 with TRBJ2-3; TRBD2 matches 8 bases. CDR1 is SGHTA and CDR2 is FQGTGA in the germline V gene. This CDR3 contains 16 residues. V dropped 5 bases and J dropped 3; count of bases not matched to a gene: 10.

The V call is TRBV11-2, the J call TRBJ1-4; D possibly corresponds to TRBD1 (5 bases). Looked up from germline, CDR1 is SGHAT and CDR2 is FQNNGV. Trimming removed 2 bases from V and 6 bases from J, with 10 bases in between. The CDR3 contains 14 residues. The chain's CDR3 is CASSLWQGDEKLFF. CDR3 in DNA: TGTGCCAGCAGCTTATGGCAGGGAGATGAAAAACTGTTTTTT.

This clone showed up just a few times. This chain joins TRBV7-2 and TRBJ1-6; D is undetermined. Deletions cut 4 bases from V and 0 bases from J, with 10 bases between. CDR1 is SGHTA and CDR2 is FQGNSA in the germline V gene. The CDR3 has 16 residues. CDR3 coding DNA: TGTGCCAGCAGCTCTAGATTGAGCTCCTATAATTCACCCCTCCACTTT. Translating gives CASSSRLSSYNSPLHF.

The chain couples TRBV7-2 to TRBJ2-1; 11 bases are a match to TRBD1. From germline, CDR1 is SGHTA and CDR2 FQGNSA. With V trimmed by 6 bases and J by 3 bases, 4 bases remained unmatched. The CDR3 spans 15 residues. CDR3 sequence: CASRTGTGGYNEQFF. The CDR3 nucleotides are TGTGCCAGCAGGACCGGGACAGGGGGCTACAATGAGCAGTTCTTC. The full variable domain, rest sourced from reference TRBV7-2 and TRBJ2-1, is GAGVSQSPSNKVTEKGKDVELRCDPISGHTALYWYRQSLGQGLEFLIYFQGNSAPDKSGLPSDRFSAERTGGSVSTLTIQRTQQEDSAVYLCASRTGTGGYNEQFFGPGTRLTVL.

The CDR3 loop reads CASKQRYGTDTQYF. The CDR3 DNA is TGTGCCAGTAAACAGCGTTATGGAACAGATACGCAGTATTTT. This chain uses TRBV19 with TRBJ2-3; D is unresolved. Trimming took 7 bases from V and 3 from J, leaving 14 bases between them. The CDR3 contains 14 residues. From germline, CDR1 is LNHDA and CDR2 SQIVND (reference sequence).

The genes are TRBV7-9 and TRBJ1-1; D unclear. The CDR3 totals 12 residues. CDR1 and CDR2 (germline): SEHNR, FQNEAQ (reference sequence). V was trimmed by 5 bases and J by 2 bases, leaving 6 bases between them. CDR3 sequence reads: CASSHPNTEAFF. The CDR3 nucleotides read TGTGCCAGCAGCCACCCAAACACTGAAGCTTTCTTT. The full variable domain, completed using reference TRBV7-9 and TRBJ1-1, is DTGVSQNPRHKITKRGQNVTFRCDPISEHNRLYWYRQTLGQGPEFLTYFQNEAQLEKSRLLSDRFSAERPKGSFSTLEIQRTEQGDSAMYLCASSHPNTEAFFGQGTRLTVV.

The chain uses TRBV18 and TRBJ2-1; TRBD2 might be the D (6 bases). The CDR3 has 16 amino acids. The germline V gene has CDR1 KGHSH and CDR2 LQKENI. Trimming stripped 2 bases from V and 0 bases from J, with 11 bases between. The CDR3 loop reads CASSPFKGGSYNEQFF. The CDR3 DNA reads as TGTGCCAGCTCACCATTCAAGGGAGGCTCCTACAATGAGCAGTTCTTC. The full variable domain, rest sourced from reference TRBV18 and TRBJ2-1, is NAGVMQNPRHLVRRRGQEARLRCSPMKGHSHVYWYRQLPEEGLKFMVYLQKENIIDESGMPKERFSAEFPKEGPSILRIQQVVRGDSAAYFCASSPFKGGSYNEQFFGPGTRLTVL.

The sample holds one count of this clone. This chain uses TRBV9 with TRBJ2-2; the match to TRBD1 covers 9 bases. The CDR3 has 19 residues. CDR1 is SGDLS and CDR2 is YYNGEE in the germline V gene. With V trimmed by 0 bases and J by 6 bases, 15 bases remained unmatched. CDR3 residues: CASSVEGKPGQGRSGELFF. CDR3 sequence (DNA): TGTGCCAGCAGCGTAGAAGGAAAGCCGGGACAGGGTCGGTCCGGGGAGCTGTTTTTT.

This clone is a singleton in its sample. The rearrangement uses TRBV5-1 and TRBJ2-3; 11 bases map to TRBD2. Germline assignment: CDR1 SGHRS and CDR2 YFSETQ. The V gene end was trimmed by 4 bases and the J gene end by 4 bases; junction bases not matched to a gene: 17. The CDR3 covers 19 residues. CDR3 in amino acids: CASSTTGTSGPTGADTQYF. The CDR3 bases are TGCGCCAGCAGCACAACCGGGACTAGCGGCCCTACAGGAGCAGATACGCAGTATTTT.